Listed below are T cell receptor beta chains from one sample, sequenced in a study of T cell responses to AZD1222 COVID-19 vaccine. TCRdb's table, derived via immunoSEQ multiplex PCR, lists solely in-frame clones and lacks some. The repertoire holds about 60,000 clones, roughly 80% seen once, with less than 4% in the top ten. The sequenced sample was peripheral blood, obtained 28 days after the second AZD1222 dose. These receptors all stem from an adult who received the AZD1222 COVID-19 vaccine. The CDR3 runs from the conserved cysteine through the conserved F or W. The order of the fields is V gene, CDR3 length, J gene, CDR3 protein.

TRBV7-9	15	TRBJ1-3	CASSPRDRAGNTIYF
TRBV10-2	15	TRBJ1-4	CASSEQGGTNEKLFF
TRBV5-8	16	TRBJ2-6	CASSFFGGSGANVLTF
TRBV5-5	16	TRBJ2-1	CASSLTVSSGLNEQFF
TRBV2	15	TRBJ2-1	CASKWQEGSYNEQFF
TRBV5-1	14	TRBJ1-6	CASTLGQGSSPLHF
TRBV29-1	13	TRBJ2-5	CSATRQGRETQYF
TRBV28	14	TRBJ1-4	CASSLSRTNEKLFF
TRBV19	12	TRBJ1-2	CASSNSNYGYTF
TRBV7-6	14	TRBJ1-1	CASSSGQENTEAFF
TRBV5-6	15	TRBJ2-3	CASSRGGGVKDTQYF
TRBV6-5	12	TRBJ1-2	CASSSTTYGYTF
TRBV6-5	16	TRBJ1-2	CASSYQVTTGNYGYTF
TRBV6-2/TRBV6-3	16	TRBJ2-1	CASSDGGARSYNEQFF
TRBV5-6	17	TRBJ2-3	CASSLGGSGGDTDTQYF
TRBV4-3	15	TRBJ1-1	CASSQTSRANTEAFF
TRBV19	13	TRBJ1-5	CASRNGGNQPQHF
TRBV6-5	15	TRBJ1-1	CASSLGQSTNTEAFF
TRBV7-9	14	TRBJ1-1	CASSLKSMNTEAFF
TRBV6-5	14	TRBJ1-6	CASTATGGNSPLHF
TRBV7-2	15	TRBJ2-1	CASSLGVSGVNEQFF
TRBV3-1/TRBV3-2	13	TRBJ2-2	CASSLGRSGELFF
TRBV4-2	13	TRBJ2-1	CASSSGTGTEQFF
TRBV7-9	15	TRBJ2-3	CASRGLAGGADTQYF
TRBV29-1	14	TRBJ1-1	CSVERSGGSSEAFF
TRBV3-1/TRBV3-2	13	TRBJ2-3	CASSRAGTDTQYF
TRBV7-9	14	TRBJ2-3	CASSRTVSTDTQYF
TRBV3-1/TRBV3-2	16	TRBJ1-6	CASRQDRGSRSLPLHF
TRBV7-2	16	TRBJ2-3	CASSPWTSISGDTQYF
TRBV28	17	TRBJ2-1	CASSLLGGTFSGNEQFF
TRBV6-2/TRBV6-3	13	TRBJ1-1	CASSAVLIPEAFF
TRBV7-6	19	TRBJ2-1	CASSQRQWGISSSYNEQFF
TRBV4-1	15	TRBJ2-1	CASSPGEVYYNEQFF
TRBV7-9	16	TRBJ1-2	CASTRGGGATGYGYTF
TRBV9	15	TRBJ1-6	CASSVAAGENSPLHF
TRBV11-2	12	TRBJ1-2	CASSLTNYGYTF
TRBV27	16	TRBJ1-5	CASSISRPGANQPQHF
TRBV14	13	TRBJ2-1	CASSQGTVNEQFF
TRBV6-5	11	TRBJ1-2	CASQGVGGYTF
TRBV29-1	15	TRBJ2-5	CSVLPGLASEETQYF
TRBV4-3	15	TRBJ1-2	CASSQDYQDSYGYTF
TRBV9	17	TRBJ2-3	CASSDRAGGLPRDTQYF
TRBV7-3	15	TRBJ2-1	CASSTTSGAYNEQFF
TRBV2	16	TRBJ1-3	CASIGTGRTSGNTIYF
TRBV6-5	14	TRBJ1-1	CASGWGYSYTEAFF
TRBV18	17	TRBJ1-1	CASSPPFSGHMNTEAFF
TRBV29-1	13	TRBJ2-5	CSVQGQSGETQYF
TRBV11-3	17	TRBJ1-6	CASSLGGSKIHPHPLHF
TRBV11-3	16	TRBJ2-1	CASSLGGGGSYNEQFF
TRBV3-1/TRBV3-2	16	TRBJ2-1	CASSQIGLAPYNEQFF
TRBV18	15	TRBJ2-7	CASSQAMDGPHEQYF